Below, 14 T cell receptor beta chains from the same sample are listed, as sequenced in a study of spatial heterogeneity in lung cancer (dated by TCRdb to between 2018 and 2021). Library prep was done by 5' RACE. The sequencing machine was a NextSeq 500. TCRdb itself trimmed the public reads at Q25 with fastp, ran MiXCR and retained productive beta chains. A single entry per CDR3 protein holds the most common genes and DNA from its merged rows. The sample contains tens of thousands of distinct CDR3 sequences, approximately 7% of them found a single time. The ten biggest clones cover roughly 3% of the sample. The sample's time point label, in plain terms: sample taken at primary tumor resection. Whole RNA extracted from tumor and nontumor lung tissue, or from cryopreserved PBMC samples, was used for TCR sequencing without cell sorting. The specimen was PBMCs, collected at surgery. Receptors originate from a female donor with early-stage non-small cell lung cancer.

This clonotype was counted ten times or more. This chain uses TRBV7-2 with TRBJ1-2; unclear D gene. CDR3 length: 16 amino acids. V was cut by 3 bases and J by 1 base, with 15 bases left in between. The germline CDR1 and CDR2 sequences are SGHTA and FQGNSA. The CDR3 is CASSFSGFRSNYGYTF. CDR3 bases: TGTGCCAGCAGCTTTTCGGGTTTTAGAAGTAACTATGGCTACACCTTC.

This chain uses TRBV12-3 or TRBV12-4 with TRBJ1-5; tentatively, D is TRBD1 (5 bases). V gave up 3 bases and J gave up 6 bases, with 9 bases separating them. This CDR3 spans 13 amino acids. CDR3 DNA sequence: TGTGCCAGCAGTTTTGGGGGAGGTCAGCCCCAGCATTTT. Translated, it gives CASSFGGGQPQHF.

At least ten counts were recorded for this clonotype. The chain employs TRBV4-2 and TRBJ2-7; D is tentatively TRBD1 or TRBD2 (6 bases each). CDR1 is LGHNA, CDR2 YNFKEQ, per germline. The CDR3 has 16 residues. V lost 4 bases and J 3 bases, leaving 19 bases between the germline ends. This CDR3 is CASSPTRAGEDYEQYF. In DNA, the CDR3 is TGTGCCAGCAGCCCAACCCGGGCAGGGGAGGACTACGAGCAGTACTTC.

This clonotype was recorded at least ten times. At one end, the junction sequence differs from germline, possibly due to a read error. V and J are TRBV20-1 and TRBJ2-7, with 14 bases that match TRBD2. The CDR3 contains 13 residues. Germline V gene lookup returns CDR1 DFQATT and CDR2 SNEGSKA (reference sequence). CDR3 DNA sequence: TGCAGTGCTCCGTTGGGACTAGCGGGGGAATCCCACTTC. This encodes CSAPLGLAGESHF.

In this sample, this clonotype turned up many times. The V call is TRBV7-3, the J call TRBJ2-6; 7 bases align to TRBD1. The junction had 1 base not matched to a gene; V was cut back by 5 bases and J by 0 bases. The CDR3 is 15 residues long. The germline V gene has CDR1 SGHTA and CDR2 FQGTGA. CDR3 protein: CASSPGGSGANVLTF. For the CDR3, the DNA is TGTGCCAGCAGCCCAGGGGGCTCTGGGGCCAACGTCCTGACTTTC.

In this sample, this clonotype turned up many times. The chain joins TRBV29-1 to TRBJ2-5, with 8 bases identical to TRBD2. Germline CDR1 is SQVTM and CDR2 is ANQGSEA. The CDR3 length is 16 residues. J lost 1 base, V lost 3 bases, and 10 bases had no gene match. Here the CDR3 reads CSVEGGNSGTQETQYF. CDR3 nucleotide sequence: TGCAGCGTTGAGGGCGGGAATAGCGGGACCCAAGAGACCCAGTACTTC.

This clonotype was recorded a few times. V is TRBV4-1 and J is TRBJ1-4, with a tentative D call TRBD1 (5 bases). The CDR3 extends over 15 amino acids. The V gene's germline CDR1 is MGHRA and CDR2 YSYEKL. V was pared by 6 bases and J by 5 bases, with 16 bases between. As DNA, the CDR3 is TGCGCCAGCAGTCCGGGGACGATCCGCAATGAAAAACTGTTTTTT. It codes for CASSPGTIRNEKLFF.

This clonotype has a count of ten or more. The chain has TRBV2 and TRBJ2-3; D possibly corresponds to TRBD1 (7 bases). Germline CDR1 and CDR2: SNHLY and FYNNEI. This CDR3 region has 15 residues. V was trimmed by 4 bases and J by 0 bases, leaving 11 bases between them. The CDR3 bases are TGTGCCAGCAGTGGCGGGACAGCAAGCACAGATACGCAGTATTTT. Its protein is CASSGGTASTDTQYF.

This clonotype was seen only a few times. The CDR3 bases are TGCGCCAGCAGCGGATTCGATGGCAACTATGGCTACACCTTC. Its protein product is CASSGFDGNYGYTF. The J gene is TRBJ1-2, the V gene TRBV5-1; D ambiguous. CDR1 is SGHRS and CDR2 is YFSETQ in the germline V gene. This CDR3 is built from 14 residues. V lost 4 bases and J lost 2, with 12 bases in between. Filled out from reference TRBV5-1 and TRBJ1-2, the complete variable domain reads KAGVTQTPRYLIKTRGQQVTLSCSPISGHRSVSWYQQTPGQGLQFLFEYFSETQRNKGNFPGRFSGRQFSNSRSEMNVSTLELGDSALYLCASSGFDGNYGYTFGSGTRLTVV.

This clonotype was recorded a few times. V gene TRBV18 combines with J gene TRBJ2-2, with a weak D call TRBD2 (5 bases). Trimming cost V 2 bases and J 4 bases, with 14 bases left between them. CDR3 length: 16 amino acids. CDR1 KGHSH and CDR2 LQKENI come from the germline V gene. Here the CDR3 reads CASSPKEASVTGELFF. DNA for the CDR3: TGTGCCAGCTCACCAAAGGAGGCTTCGGTCACCGGGGAGCTGTTTTTT.

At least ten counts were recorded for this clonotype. The CDR3 bases are TGTGCCAGCAGTTTACAGGGGGCGAGTGAAGCTTTCTTT. Its translation: CASSLQGASEAFF. The chain uses TRBV28 and TRBJ1-1, with TRBD1 matching 8 bases. The CDR3 loop spans 13 amino acids. V was pared by 2 bases and J by 7 bases, with 3 bases of the junction left unmatched. Germline V gene sequence: CDR1 MDHEN, CDR2 SYDVKM. The full variable domain, with the rest looked up from reference TRBV28 and TRBJ1-1, is DVKVTQSSRYLVKRTGEKVFLECVQDMDHENMFWYRQDPGLGLRLIYFSYDVKMKEKGDIPEGYSVSREKKERFSLILESASTNQTSMYLCASSLQGASEAFFGQGTRLTVV.

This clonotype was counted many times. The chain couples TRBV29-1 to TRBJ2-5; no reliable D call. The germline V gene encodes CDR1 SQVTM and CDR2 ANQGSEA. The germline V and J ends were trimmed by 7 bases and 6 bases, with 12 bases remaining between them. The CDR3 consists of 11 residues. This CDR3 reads CSGGSMKTQYF. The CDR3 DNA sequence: TGCAGCGGTGGGTCGATGAAGACCCAGTACTTC.

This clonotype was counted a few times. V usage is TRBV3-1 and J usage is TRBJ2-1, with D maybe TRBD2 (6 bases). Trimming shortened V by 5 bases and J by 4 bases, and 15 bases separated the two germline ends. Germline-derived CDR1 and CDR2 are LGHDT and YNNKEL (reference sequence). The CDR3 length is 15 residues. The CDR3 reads CASSSAVGGYNEQFF. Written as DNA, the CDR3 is TGTGCCAGCAGCTCCGCGGTGGGGGGTTACAATGAGCAGTTCTTC.

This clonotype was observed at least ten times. The CDR3 sequence is CAIRSSGPRSGNTIYF. The CDR3 DNA follows: TGTGCCATCAGATCCTCCGGACCCCGCTCTGGAAACACCATATATTTT. The J gene is TRBJ1-3, the V gene TRBV10-3; D gene ambiguous. The CDR3 sequence is 16 residues long. V lost 6 bases to trimming and J lost 0 bases, with 15 bases between them. The V gene's germline CDR1 is ENHRY and CDR2 SYGVKD.